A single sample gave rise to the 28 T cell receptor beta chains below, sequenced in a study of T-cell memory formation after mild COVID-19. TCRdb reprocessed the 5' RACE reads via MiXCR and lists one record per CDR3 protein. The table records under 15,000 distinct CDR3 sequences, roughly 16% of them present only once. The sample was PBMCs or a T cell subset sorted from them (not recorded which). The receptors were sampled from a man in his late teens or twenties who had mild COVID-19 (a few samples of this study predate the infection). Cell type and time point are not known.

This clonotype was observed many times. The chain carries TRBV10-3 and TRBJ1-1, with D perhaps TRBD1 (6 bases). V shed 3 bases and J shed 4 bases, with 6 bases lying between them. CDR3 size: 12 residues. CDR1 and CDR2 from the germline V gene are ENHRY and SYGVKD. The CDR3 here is CAISDRGTEAFF. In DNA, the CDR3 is TGTGCCATCAGTGACAGGGGCACTGAAGCTTTCTTT.

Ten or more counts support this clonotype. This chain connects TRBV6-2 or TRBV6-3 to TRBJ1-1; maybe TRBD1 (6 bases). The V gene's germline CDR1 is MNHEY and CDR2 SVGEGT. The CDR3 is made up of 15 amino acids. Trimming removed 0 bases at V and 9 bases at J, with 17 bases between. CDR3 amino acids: CASSYSKGTPWKAFF. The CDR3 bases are TGTGCCAGCAGTTACTCGAAAGGGACACCGTGGAAAGCTTTCTTT.

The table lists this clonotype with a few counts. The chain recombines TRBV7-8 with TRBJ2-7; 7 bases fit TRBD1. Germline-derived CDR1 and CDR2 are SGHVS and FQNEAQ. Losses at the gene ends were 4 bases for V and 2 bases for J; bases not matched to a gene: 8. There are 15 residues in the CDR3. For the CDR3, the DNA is TGTGCCAGCAGCTCCCGGGACAGCCTGGCCTACGAGCAGTACTTC. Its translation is CASSSRDSLAYEQYF.

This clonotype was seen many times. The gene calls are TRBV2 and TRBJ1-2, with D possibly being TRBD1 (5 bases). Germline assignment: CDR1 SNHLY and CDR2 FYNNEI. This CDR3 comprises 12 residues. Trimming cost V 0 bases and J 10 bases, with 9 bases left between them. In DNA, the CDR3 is TGTGCCAGCAGTGAAGCGGTCAGGGTCTACACCTTC. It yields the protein CASSEAVRVYTF.

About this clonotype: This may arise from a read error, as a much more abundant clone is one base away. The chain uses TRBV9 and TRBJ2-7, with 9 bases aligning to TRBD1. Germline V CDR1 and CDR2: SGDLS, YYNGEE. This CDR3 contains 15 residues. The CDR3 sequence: CDSSVEWTGAYEQYF. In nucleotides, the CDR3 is TGTGACAGCAGCGTAGAGTGGACAGGGGCCTACGAGCAGTACTTC. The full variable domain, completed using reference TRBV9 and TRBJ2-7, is DSGVTQTPKHLITATGQRVTLRCSPRSGDLSVYWYQQSLDQGLQFLIQYYNGEERAKGNILERFSAQQFPDLHSELNLSSLELGDSALYFCDSSVEWTGAYEQYFGPGTRLTVT.

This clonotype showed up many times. CDR3 DNA sequence: TGTGCCAGCAGCTTAGATCTGGGTATGGGAGCCAAAAACATTCAGTACTTC. This codes for CASSLDLGMGAKNIQYF. This chain joins TRBV11-2 and TRBJ2-4; D gene ambiguous. The V gene lost 0 bases and the J gene lost 0 bases, with 12 bases spanning the gap. This CDR3 is 17 amino acids long. CDR1 SGHAT and CDR2 FQNNGV come from the germline V gene.

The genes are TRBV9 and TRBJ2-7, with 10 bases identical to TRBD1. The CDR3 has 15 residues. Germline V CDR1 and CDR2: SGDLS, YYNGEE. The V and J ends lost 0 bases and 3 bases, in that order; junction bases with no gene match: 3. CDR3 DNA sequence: TGTGCCAGCAGCGTAGAGGGACAGGGGAGCTACGAGCAGTACTTC. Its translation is CASSVEGQGSYEQYF.

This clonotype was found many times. Written as DNA, the CDR3 is TGTGCCTGGAGTGCAGGGTGGGGCCCCTACGAGCAGTACTTC. The encoded protein is CAWSAGWGPYEQYF. The rearrangement joins TRBV30 to TRBJ2-7; D possibly corresponds to TRBD1 (5 bases). Trimming left V 1 base short and J 2 bases short, with 12 bases between. There are 14 residues in the CDR3. Germline CDR1 GTSNPN, CDR2 SVGIG (reference sequence).

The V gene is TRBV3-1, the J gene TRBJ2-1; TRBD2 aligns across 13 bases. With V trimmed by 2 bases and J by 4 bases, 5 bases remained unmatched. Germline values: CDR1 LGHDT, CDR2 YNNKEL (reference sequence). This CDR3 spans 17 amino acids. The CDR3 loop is CASSQTLAGGEYNEQFF. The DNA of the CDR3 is TGTGCCAGCAGCCAAACACTAGCGGGGGGGGAATACAATGAGCAGTTCTTC.

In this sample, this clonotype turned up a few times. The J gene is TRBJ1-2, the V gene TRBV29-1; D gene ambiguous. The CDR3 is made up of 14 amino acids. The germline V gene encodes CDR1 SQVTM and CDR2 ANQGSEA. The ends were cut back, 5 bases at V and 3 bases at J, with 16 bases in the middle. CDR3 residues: CSVIDGAGYYGYTF. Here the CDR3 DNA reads TGCAGCGTTATAGACGGCGCGGGGTACTATGGCTACACCTTC.

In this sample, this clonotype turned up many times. The CDR3 spells CASSRDRVRGNTIYF. The CDR3 DNA reads as TGTGCCAGCAGCCGCGACAGGGTGCGTGGAAACACCATATATTTT. The rearrangement links TRBV7-2 to TRBJ1-3, with TRBD1 identical over 7 bases. Germline CDR1 SGHTA, CDR2 FQGNSA. Losses at the gene ends were 5 bases for V and 3 bases for J; bases not matched to a gene: 7. The CDR3 spans 15 residues.

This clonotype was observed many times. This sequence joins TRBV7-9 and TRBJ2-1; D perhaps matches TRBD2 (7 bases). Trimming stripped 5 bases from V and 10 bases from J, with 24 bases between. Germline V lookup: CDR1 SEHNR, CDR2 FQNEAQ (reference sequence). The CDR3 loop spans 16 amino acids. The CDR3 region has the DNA TGTGCCAGCAGCCAAAGGGGGGGAGCGTACCTAGTAGAGCAGTTCTTC. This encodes CASSQRGGAYLVEQFF.

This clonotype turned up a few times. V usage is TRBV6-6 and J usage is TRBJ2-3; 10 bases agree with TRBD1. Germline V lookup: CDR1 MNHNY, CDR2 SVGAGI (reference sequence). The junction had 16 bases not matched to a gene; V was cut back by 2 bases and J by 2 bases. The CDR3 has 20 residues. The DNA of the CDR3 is TGTGCCAGCAGTTACGCCATCCGGGACAGGGGACGCCCCTTCACAGATACGCAGTATTTT. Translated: CASSYAIRDRGRPFTDTQYF.

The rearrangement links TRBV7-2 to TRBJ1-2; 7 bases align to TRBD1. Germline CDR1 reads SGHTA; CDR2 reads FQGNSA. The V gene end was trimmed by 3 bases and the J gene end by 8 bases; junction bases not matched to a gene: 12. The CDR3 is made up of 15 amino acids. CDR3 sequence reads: CASSFNRGSLGGYTF. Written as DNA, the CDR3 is TGTGCCAGCAGCTTTAACAGGGGCTCATTGGGAGGCTACACCTTC. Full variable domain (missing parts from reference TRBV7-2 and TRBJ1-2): GAGVSQSPSNKVTEKGKDVELRCDPISGHTALYWYRQSLGQGLEFLIYFQGNSAPDKSGLPSDRFSAERTGGSVSTLTIQRTQQEDSAVYLCASSFNRGSLGGYTFGSGTRLTVV.

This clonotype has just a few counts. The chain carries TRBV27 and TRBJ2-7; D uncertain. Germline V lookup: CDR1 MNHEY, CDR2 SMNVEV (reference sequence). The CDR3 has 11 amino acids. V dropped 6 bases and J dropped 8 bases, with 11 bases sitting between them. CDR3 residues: CASSPLPKQYF. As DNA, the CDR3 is TGTGCCAGCAGCCCTCTTCCGAAGCAGTACTTC.

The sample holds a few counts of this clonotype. CDR3 in DNA: TGCAGCGTCTATGGCTACACCTTC. This encodes CSVYGYTF. This rearrangement joins TRBV29-1 to TRBJ1-2; D gene uncertain. There are 8 residues in the CDR3. V was cut by 6 bases and J by 4 bases, with 0 bases left in between. Per germline, CDR1 SQVTM and CDR2 ANQGSEA.

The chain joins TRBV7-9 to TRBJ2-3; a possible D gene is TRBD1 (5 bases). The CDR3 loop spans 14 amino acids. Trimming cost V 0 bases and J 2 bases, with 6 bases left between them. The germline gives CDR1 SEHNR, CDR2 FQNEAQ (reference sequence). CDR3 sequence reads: CASSLAGPTDTQYF. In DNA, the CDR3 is TGTGCCAGCAGCTTAGCGGGGCCCACAGATACGCAGTATTTT.

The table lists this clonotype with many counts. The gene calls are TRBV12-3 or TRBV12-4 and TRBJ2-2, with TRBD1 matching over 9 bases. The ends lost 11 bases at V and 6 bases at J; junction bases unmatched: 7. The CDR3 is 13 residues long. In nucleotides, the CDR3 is TGTGCCTCGCCGGGACAGGGAGCCGGGGAGCTGTTTTTT. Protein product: CASPGQGAGELFF.

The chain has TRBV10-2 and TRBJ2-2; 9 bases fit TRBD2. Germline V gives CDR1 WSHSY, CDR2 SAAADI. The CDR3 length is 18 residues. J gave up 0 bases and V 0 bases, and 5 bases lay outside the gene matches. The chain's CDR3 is CASSESASGAANTGELFF. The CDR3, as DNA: TGCGCCAGCAGTGAGTCGGCTAGCGGGGCCGCGAACACCGGGGAGCTGTTTTTT.

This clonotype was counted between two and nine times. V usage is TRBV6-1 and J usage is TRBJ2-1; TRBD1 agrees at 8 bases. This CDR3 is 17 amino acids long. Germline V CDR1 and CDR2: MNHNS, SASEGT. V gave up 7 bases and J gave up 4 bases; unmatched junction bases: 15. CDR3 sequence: CASTEGQGEGLYNEQFF. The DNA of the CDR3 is TGTGCCAGCACCGAAGGACAGGGAGAGGGGTTATACAATGAGCAGTTCTTC.

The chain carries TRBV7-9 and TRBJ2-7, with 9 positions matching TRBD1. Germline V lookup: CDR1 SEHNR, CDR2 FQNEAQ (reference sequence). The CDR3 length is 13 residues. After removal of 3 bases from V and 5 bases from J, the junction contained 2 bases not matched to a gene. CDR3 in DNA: TGTGCCAGCAGCTTCCGGGACAGGGACGAGCAGTACTTC. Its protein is CASSFRDRDEQYF.

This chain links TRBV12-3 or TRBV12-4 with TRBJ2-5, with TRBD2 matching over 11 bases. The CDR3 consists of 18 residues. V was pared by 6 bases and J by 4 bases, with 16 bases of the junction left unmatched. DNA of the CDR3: TGTGCCAGCAGCTTTAGCGGGGGGCTAGCGGGGGGTCTAGAGACCCAGTACTTC. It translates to CASSFSGGLAGGLETQYF.

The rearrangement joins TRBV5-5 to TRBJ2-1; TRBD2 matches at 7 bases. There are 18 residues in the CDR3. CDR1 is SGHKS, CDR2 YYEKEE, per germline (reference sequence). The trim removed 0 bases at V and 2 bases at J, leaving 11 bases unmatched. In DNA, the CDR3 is TGTGCCAGCAGCTTGGGAGCGGTGGGGGGGGTCACCTACAATGAGCAGTTCTTC. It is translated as CASSLGAVGGVTYNEQFF.

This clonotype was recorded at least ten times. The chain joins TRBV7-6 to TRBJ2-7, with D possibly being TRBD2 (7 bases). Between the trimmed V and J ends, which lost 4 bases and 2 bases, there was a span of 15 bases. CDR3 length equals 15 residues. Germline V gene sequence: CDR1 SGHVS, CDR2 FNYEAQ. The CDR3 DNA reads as TGTGCCAGCAGCTCCACGGGGGGCCTGGCCTACGAGCAGTACTTC. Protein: CASSSTGGLAYEQYF. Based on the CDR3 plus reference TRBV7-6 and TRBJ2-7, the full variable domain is GAGVSQSPRYKVTKRGQDVALRCDPISGHVSLYWYRQALGQGPEFLTYFNYEAQQDKSGLPNDRFSAERPEGSISTLTIQRTEQRDSAMYRCASSSTGGLAYEQYFGPGTRLTVT.

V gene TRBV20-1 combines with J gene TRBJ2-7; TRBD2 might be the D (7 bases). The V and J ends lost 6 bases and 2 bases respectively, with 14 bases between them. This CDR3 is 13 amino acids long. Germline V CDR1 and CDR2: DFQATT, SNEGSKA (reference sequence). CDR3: CSARRGGPYEQYV. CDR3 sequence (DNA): TGCAGTGCCAGGAGGGGGGGCCCCTACGAGCAGTACGTC.

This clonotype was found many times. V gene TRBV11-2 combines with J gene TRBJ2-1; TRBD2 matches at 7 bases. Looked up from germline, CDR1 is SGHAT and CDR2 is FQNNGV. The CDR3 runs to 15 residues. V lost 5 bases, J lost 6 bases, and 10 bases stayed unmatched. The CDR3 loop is CASSLEGGGFNEQFF. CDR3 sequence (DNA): TGTGCCAGCAGCCTCGAGGGCGGGGGATTCAATGAGCAGTTCTTC.

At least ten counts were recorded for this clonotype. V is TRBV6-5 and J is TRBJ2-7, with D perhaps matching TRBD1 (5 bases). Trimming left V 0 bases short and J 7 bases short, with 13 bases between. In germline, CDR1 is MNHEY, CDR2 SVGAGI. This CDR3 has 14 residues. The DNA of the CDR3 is TGTGCCAGCAGTTACTCGAAGGGGTTCGGGGAGCAGTACGTC. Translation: CASSYSKGFGEQYV.

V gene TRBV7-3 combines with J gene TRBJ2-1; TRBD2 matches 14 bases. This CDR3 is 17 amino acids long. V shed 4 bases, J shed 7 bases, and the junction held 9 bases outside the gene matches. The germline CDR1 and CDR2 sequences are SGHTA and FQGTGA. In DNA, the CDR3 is TGTGCCAGCAGCTCGAGCCCCGGGACTAGCGGGAGAAATGAGCAGTTCTTC. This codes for CASSSSPGTSGRNEQFF. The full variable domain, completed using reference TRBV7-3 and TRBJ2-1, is GAGVSQTPSNKVTEKGKYVELRCDPISGHTALYWYRQSLGQGPEFLIYFQGTGAADDSGLPNDRFFAVRPEGSVSTLKIQRTERGDSAVYLCASSSSPGTSGRNEQFFGPGTRLTVL.